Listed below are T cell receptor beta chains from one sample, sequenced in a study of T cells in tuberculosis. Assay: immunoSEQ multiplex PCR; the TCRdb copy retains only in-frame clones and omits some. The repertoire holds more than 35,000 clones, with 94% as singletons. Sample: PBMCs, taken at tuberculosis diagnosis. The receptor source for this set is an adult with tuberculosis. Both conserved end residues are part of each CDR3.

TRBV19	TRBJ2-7	CASSLPGTGRYEQYF
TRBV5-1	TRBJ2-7	CASSLGPYEDYEQYF
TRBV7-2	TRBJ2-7	CASSLGGRAYEQYF
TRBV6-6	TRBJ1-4	CASKTGGANEKLFF
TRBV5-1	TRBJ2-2	CASSRDYSTGELFF
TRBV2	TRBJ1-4	CASSLRGQSEKLFF
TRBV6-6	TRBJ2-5	CASSYQRGKQQETQYF
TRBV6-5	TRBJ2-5	CASSPSEEETQYF
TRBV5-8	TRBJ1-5	CASSLEQGVYSNQPQHF
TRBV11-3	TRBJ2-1	CASSTVRGSHNEQFF
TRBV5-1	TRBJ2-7	CASSFGTLEQYF
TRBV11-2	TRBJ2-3	CASSLQGANTDTQYF
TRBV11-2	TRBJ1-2	CASSLSGNYGYTF
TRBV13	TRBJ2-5	CASSSPSTTGETQYF
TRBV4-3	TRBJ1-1	CASSQDGRGNTEAFF
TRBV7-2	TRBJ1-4	CASSLSRNDEKLFF
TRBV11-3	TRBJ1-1	CASSKGGYEAFF
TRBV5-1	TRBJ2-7	CASSLKDGGAYEQYF
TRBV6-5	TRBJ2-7	CASSRQAYEQYF
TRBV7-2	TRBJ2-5	CASSLGAQGLQETQYF
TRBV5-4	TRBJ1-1	CASSRNRGLGNTEAFF
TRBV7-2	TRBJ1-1	CASSLIQGYTEAFF
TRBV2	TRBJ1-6	CASSEGLSYNSPLHF
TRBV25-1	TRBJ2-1	CASSERLAGGHASNEQFF
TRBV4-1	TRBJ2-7	CASSQEPGYEQYF
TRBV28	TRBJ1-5	CASVSGNQPQHF
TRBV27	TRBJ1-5	CASSLGTGGSGQPQHF
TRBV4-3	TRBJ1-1	CASSLGTGPLTEAFF
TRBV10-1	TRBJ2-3	CASGQGHLTDTQYF
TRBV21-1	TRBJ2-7	CASSSTGPSDEQYF
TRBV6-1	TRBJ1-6	CASGGQGYSPLHF
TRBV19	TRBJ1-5	CASSIQQGSGNQPQHF
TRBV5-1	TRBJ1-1	CASSLGRGEAFF
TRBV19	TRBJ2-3	CASTPTRKTDTQYF
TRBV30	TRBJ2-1	CAWSGGHEQFF
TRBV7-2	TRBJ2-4	CASSTTRIGKNIQYF
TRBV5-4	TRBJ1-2	CASSLGGTGVMGYTF